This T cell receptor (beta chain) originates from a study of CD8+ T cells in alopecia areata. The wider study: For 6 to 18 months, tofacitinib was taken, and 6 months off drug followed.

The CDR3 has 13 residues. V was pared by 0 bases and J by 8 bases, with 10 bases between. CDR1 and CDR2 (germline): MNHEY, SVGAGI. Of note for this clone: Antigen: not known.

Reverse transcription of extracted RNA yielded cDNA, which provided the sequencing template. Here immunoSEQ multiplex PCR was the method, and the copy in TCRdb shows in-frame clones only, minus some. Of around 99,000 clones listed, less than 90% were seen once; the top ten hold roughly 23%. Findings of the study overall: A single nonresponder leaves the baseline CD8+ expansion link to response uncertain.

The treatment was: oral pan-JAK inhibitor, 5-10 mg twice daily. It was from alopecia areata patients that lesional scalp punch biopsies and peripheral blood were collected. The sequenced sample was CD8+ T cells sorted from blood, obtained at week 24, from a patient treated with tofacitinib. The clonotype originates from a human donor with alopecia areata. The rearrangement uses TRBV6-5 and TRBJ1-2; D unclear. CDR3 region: CASSYSITAGYTF. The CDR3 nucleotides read TGTGCCAGCAGTTACTCGATAACAGCCGGCTACACCTTC.